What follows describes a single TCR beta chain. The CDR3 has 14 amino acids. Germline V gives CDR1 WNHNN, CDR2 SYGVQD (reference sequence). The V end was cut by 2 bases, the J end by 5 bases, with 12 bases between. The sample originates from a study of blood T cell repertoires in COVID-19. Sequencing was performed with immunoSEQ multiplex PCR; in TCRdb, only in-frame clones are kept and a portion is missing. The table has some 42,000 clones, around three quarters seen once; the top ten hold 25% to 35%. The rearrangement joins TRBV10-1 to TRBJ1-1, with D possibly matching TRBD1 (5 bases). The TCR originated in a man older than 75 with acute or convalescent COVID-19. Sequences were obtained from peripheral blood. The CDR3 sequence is CASSERQGRTEAFF. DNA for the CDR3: TGCGCCAGCAGTGAGCGCCAGGGTCGAACTGAAGCTTTCTTT.